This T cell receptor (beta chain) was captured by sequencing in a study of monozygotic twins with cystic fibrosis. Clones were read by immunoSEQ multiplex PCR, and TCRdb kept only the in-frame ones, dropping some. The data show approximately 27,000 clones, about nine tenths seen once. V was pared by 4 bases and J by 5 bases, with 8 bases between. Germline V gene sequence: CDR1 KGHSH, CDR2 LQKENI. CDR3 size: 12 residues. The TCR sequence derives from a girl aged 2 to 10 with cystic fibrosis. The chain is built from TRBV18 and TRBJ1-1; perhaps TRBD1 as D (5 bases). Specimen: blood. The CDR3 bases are TGTGCCAGCTCACTCAGGGCTACTGAAGCTTTCTTT. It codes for CASSLRATEAFF.